One and the same sample provided the 18 T cell receptor beta chains below, sequenced in a study of cytomegalovirus exposure and HLA in healthy donors (dated by TCRdb to about 2017). The method was the immunoSEQ multiplex PCR assay. For the multiplex PCR, a mixture combining 60 forward primers for TCR Vbeta segments and 13 reverse primers for TCR Jbeta segments was used. Held by TCRdb, this immuneACCESS table contains in-frame sequences only and omits some clones. Under half of the omission traces to an unresolved V gene where checked; the cause of the rest is unknown. Counted in this sample were roughly 160,000 clones; roughly 88% of them appeared once. The ten largest account for roughly 1.2% of the sample. Material: PBMCs. The source of these receptors is a boy between 2 and 10 years old in good health and CMV-seronegative.

The genes are TRBV11-2 and TRBJ2-2; 11 nucleotides align to TRBD2. Germline lookup yields CDR1 SGHAT and CDR2 FQNNGV. V gave up 3 bases and J gave up 5 bases; unmatched junction bases: 8. The CDR3 contains 17 residues. CDR3 amino acids: CASSFLRLAGSTGELFF. DNA for the CDR3: TGTGCCAGCAGCTTCTTAAGACTAGCGGGATCTACCGGGGAGCTGTTTTTT.

The chain carries TRBV30 and TRBJ2-7, with 7 positions matching TRBD1. The germline V gene encodes CDR1 GTSNPN and CDR2 SVGIG (reference sequence). J was trimmed by 6 bases and V by 3 bases; bases with no gene match: 14. This CDR3 is 15 amino acids long. The CDR3 sequence: CAWRPIWTGSSEQYF. CDR3 bases: TGTGCCTGGAGACCCATTTGGACAGGTTCGAGCGAGCAGTACTTC.

This clone was seen just once. V is TRBV9 and J is TRBJ1-4, with 8 bases identical to TRBD1. The CDR3 spans 18 residues. V shed 4 bases and J 1 base; nucleotides not matched to a gene: 12. Germline V gene lookup returns CDR1 SGDLS and CDR2 YYNGEE. The CDR3 DNA reads as TGTGCCAGCAGCCCTCAAATCCAGGGGGCAGGAACTAATGAAAAACTGTTTTTT. This encodes CASSPQIQGAGTNEKLFF.

The genes are TRBV19 and TRBJ1-2, with a possible D match to TRBD1 (5 bases). CDR3 length: 14 residues. V dropped 5 bases and J dropped 7 bases, with 17 bases sitting between them. CDR1 LNHDA and CDR2 SQIVND come from the germline V gene (reference sequence). The CDR3 protein is CASSSSGPSGGYTF. CDR3 DNA sequence: TGTGCCAGTAGTTCCTCAGGGCCCTCCGGTGGCTACACCTTC.

The J gene is TRBJ1-2, the V gene TRBV19, with TRBD1 matching 9 bases. The germline CDR1 and CDR2 sequences are LNHDA and SQIVND (reference sequence). This CDR3 spans 14 amino acids. Trimming cost V 8 bases and J 8 bases; bases outside gene matches: 12. CDR3 bases: TGTGCCAGTTGGCCCCCGGACAGGGGAGGCGGCTACACCTTC. This translates into CASWPPDRGGGYTF.

The chain links TRBV11-2 to TRBJ1-2; a weak D match, TRBD1 (6 bases). Looked up from germline, CDR1 is SGHAT and CDR2 is FQNNGV. This CDR3 spans 15 amino acids. V lost 2 bases and J 7 bases, leaving 17 bases between the germline ends. The CDR3 loop is CASSLLPDSTIGYTF. CDR3 coding DNA: TGTGCCAGCAGCTTACTACCGGACAGTACGATTGGCTACACCTTC.

This rearrangement joins TRBV30 to TRBJ2-5, with 7 bases lining up with TRBD1. Germline V gene lookup returns CDR1 GTSNPN and CDR2 SVGIG (reference sequence). Trimming at V came to 0 bases and at J to 3 bases, leaving 7 bases not matched to a gene. The CDR3 sequence is 15 residues long. The CDR3 coding sequence is TGTGCCTGGAGTGTACTTGGGACAGCAGAAGAGACCCAGTACTTC. It is translated as CAWSVLGTAEETQYF.

The chain has TRBV15 and TRBJ2-5; 7 nucleotides align to TRBD2. CDR1 LNHNV and CDR2 YYDKDF come from the germline V gene (reference sequence). The CDR3 length is 19 residues. Trimming took 0 bases from V and 2 from J; bases not matched to a gene: 15. CDR3 loop: CATSRDRGMTSRIQETQYF. The CDR3 coding sequence is TGTGCCACCAGCAGAGATCGGGGTATGACTAGCCGAATTCAAGAGACCCAGTACTTC.

The rearrangement joins TRBV4-3 to TRBJ1-2; 10 bases align to TRBD1. The ends lost 0 bases at V and 8 bases at J; junction bases unmatched: 6. CDR1 is LGHNA, CDR2 YSLEER, per germline. The CDR3 length is 15 residues. The CDR3 coding sequence is TGCGCCAGCAGCCAAGAAGGGGACAGGGGCGCGGGCTACACCTTC. Its protein product is CASSQEGDRGAGYTF.

The rearrangement links TRBV2 to TRBJ1-1; D may be TRBD1 (6 bases). Germline V lookup: CDR1 SNHLY, CDR2 FYNNEI. This CDR3 has 13 amino acids. The ends were cut back, 7 bases at V and 5 bases at J, with 14 bases in the middle. The CDR3 DNA reads as TGTGCCAGCACCCCCGACAGGATTACTGAAGCTTTCTTT. The encoded protein is CASTPDRITEAFF.

This sequence joins TRBV7-6 and TRBJ2-7; 10 nucleotides match TRBD1. Germline V gene data show CDR1 as SGHVS and CDR2 as FNYEAQ. V was pared by 5 bases and J by 3 bases, with 7 bases of the junction left unmatched. The CDR3 runs to 15 residues. The CDR3 bases are TGTGCCAGCAGCACAAACCGGGACAGGGGCTACGAGCAGTACTTC. Amino acids: CASSTNRDRGYEQYF.

This clone has more than one count but fewer than ten. The chain carries TRBV10-3 and TRBJ2-7; D perhaps matches TRBD1 (5 bases). The V gene lost 4 bases and the J gene lost 6 bases, with 10 bases spanning the gap. Germline V gene sequence: CDR1 ENHRY, CDR2 SYGVKD. There are 12 residues in the CDR3. CDR3 nucleotides: TGTGCCATCAGTGGTTCAGGGTTCGAGCAGTACGTC. Amino acids: CAISGSGFEQYV.

The rearrangement links TRBV4-2 to TRBJ1-5, with D possibly matching TRBD1 (6 bases). Per germline, CDR1 LGHNA and CDR2 YNFKEQ. Between the trimmed V and J ends, which lost 2 bases and 0 bases, there was a span of 20 bases. The CDR3 covers 19 residues. This CDR3 is CASSQSGGRGTVSNQPQHF. CDR3 coding DNA: TGTGCCAGCAGCCAAAGCGGGGGGCGGGGCACGGTTAGCAATCAGCCCCAGCATTTT.

The genes are TRBV5-6 and TRBJ1-1; TRBD1 matches 12 bases. Germline CDR1 is SGHDT and CDR2 is YYEEEE. This CDR3 has 16 amino acids. V gave up 4 bases and J gave up 3 bases; unmatched junction bases: 7. CDR3 in DNA: TGTGCCAGCAGCGATCGGGACAGGGGGCCTGACACTGAAGCTTTCTTT. The encoded protein is CASSDRDRGPDTEAFF.

The chain joins TRBV5-1 to TRBJ1-1; a possible D gene is TRBD1 (5 bases). The CDR3 has 19 residues. The germline V gene encodes CDR1 SGHRS and CDR2 YFSETQ. Trimming cost V 2 bases and J 0 bases, with 23 bases left between them. CDR3 amino acids: CASSFNTGRGGFMNTEAFF. The CDR3, as DNA: TGCGCCAGCAGCTTCAATACGGGGAGGGGAGGGTTCATGAACACTGAAGCTTTCTTT.

The genes are TRBV2 and TRBJ1-1; D not certain. CDR3 length equals 14 residues. The germline CDR1 and CDR2 sequences are SNHLY and FYNNEI. Trimming left V 3 bases short and J 5 bases short, with 13 bases between. The CDR3 loop reads CASSDTYPGTEAFF. The CDR3 bases are TGTGCCAGCAGTGATACGTACCCCGGGACTGAAGCTTTCTTT.

V is TRBV7-2 and J is TRBJ1-1, with D maybe TRBD1 (5 bases). The V end lost 5 bases, the J end lost 1 base, and 14 bases lay between the germline ends. CDR1 is SGHTA and CDR2 is FQGNSA in the germline V gene. The CDR3 runs 15 residues. Here the CDR3 reads CASSRRTSGNTEAFF. CDR3 bases: TGTGCCAGCAGCCGTCGGACATCTGGGAACACTGAAGCTTTCTTT.

The rearrangement links TRBV6-5 to TRBJ1-2; the match to TRBD1 covers 7 bases. Germline values: CDR1 MNHEY, CDR2 SVGAGI. CDR3 length: 12 amino acids. The V gene end was trimmed by 8 bases and the J gene end by 2 bases; junction bases not matched to a gene: 2. The CDR3, as DNA: TGTGCCAGCGGGGACAGAAACTATGGCTACACCTTC. Translation gives CASGDRNYGYTF.